This TCR beta chain appears in the sequencing data of a study of T-cell reconstitution after alpha-beta-depleted transplantation in children. The length of the CDR3 is 16 residues. V shed 5 bases, J shed 7 bases, and the junction held 10 bases outside the gene matches. Looked up from germline, CDR1 is MNHEY and CDR2 is SVGEGT. TCRbeta library construction was performed incorporating unique molecular identifiers. TCRdb called the PCR reads again in MiXCR, with one record for every CDR3 protein. The sample has about 400,000 distinct CDR3 sequences, just over 20% seen once. This chain connects TRBV6-2 or TRBV6-3 to TRBJ2-1, with 11 nucleotides matching TRBD2. Sample: PBMCs from the stem cell graft donor, taken from the stem cell graft. The sequence came from a human donor who donated a stem cell graft to a child with acute myeloid leukemia. The CDR3 sequence: CASSRPTGTSGNEQFF. The CDR3 DNA is TGTGCCAGCAGTCGCCCAACCGGGACTAGCGGAAATGAGCAGTTCTTC.